Given below is one T cell receptor (beta chain) in context. This specimen comes from a study of T-cell reconstitution after alpha-beta-depleted transplantation in children. Unique molecular identifiers were used to barcode this TCRbeta library. A single record per CDR3 protein comes from TCRdb applying MiXCR to the PCR reads. The sample carries about 340,000 distinct CDR3 sequences, 10% recorded once. The CDR3 totals 14 residues. The J segment lost 4 bases and the V segment lost 4 bases, leaving 8 bases of the junction unmatched. Per the germline V gene, CDR1 is SGHRS and CDR2 is YFSETQ. This receptor was obtained from a human donor who donated a stem cell graft to a child with acute lymphoblastic leukemia. The genes are TRBV5-1 and TRBJ2-7; TRBD1 matches 7 bases. Sample: PBMCs from the stem cell graft donor, taken from the stem cell graft. The DNA of the CDR3 is TGCGCCAGCAGCACCGGGGACAGAGAGTACGAGCAGTACTTC. As protein: CASSTGDREYEQYF.